This TCR beta chain was recorded in a study of blood T cell repertoires in COVID-19. Across the study: Acute-phase and convalescent COVID-19 samples originated in the United States, Italy and Spain. PBMCs, B-cell-depleted T cells, or T cells provided the cDNA or gDNA that made up the material.

Per the authors' pipeline: Estimated nucleated cell counts came from reference gene primer amplification. The data were produced by immunoSEQ multiplex PCR, yet TCRdb's version contains in-frame clones alone and is incomplete. V and J calls and clone size are as listed in that table; D and trimming were resolved from the DNA. The sample lists 170,000 or so clones; 65% to 90% were seen once. Trimming took 7 bases from V and 3 from J, leaving 13 bases between them. Germline V CDR1 and CDR2: MNHEY, SVGAGI. This CDR3 spans 14 amino acids. V and J are TRBV6-5 and TRBJ1-3; D possibly corresponds to TRBD1 (5 bases). Material for sequencing was peripheral blood. This TCR came from a man aged 45-65 years with active or convalescent COVID-19. This chain's CDR3 is CASTSTVGGNTIYF. The CDR3 bases are TGTGCCAGCACTTCGACAGTCGGTGGAAACACCATATATTTT.